The sequence of this T cell receptor (beta chain) was determined in a study of shared T cell receptors in the human thymus. The protocol was immunoSEQ multiplex PCR, while the TCRdb copy is restricted to in-frame clones and leaves out a portion. This table has under 850,000 clones, roughly 90% appearing once. The CDR3 runs 12 residues. Per germline, CDR1 MDHEN and CDR2 SYDVKM. V gave up 5 bases and J gave up 5 bases, with 10 bases separating them. These sequences were also reported in another study, on human thymus T cells. That paper adds: Unrelated individuals reportedly shared highly overlapping thymic TCR repertoires.

The sequence came from a boy less than two years old with a congenital heart defect. Sequencing input: thymocytes. The rearrangement links TRBV28 to TRBJ2-7; tentative D call: TRBD2 (5 bases). CDR3 DNA: TGTGCCAGCAGTCTGCCGGAGGACGAGCAGTACTTC. As protein: CASSLPEDEQYF.